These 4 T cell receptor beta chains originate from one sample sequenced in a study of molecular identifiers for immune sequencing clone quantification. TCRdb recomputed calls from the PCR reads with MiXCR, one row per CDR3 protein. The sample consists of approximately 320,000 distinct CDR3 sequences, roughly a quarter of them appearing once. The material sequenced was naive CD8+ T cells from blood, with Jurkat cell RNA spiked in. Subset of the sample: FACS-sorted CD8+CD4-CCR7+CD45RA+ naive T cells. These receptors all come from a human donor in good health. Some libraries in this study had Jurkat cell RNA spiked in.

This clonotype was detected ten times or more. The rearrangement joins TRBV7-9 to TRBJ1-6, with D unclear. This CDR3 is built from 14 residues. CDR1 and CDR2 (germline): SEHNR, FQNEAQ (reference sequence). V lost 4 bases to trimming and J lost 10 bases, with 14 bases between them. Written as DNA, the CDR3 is TGTGCCAGCAGCTCGGACCAGGATGGGTCACCCCTCCACTTT. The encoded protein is CASSSDQDGSPLHF.

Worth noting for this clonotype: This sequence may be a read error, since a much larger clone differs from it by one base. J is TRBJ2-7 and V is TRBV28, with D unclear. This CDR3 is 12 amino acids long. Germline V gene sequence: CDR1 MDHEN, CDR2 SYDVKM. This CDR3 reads CASTRSPYEQCF. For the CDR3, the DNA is TGTGCCAGTACAAGGAGCCCCTACGAGCAGTGCTTC.

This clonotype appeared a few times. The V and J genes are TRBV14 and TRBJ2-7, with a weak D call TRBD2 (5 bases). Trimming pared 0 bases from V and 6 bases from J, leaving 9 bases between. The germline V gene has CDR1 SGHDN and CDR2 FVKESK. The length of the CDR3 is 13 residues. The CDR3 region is CASSQDHSGEQYF. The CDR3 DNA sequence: TGTGCCAGCAGCCAAGACCACAGCGGCGAGCAGTACTTC.

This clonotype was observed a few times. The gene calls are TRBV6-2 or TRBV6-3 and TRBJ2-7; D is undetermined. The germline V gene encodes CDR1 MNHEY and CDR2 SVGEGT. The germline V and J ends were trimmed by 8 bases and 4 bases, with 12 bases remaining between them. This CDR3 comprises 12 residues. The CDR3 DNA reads TGTGCCAGCTCTGAGCCGCGGTACGAGCAGTACTTC. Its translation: CASSEPRYEQYF.